The sequence of this TCR beta chain was determined in a study of blood T cells in healthy people across ages. Points from the study as a whole: Per-million-T-cell TCR beta diversity fell roughly linearly with age.

With a J-beta primer mix and a sample-barcoded 5' primer, a second PCR ran about 7 to 11 cycles. TCRdb passed the 5' RACE reads through MiXCR, listing each CDR3 protein once. The profile shows 1.5 million to 2 million distinct CDR3 sequences, around 50% of them singletons. The V and J ends lost 1 base and 2 bases respectively, with 18 bases between them. From germline, CDR1 is SGHDN and CDR2 FVKESK. The length of the CDR3 is 17 residues. This clonotype was seen more than once but under ten times. The antigen is not known. For every donor, a draw yielded around 10 milliliters of peripheral blood. Samples had at least 7 million PBMCs isolated from them.

The chain is built from TRBV14 and TRBJ2-7; D possibly matches TRBD1 or TRBD2 (5 bases each). Sample: blood. The source is a woman aged 40 to 50 in good health. The CDR3 coding sequence is TGTGCCAGCAGCCAAGGTACTCCGGGGCCAAGACCCTACGAGCAGTACTTC. It specifies CASSQGTPGPRPYEQYF.